Sequencing of this T cell receptor (beta chain) was carried out in a study of shared clonotypes between healthy human individuals. Whole-study findings and limits: In four donors, around 5% of naive CD4 clonotypes appeared in common.

V was pared by 4 bases and J by 1 base, with 7 bases of the junction left unmatched. Germline loops: CDR1 SGHRS, CDR2 YFSETQ. CDR3 length: 15 amino acids. Clones were read by immunoSEQ multiplex PCR, and TCRdb kept only the in-frame ones, dropping some. The sample holds around 340,000 clones; more than 60% are singletons and the top ten take around 9.3%. In regard to this clone: Its antigen is currently unknown.

The receptor comes from a man aged 30 to 39 in good health. The V and J genes are TRBV5-1 and TRBJ1-1; TRBD1 matches 7 bases. The sequenced sample was memory CD4+ T cells sorted from blood. Documented subset: CD45RA-negative fraction. The CDR3, as DNA: TGCGCCAGCAGCCCCCGGACAGGTGAGAACACTGAAGCTTTCTTT. This codes for CASSPRTGENTEAFF.